A selection of T cell receptor beta chains follows, all from one sample in a study of T cell repertoires in cytomegalovirus infection. Via MiXCR, TCRdb re-called the reads, giving one row per CDR3 protein. Of 300,000 or so distinct CDR3 sequences listed, about 25% are singletons. Material for sequencing was PBMCs. The receptors shown here come from a human donor in good health (CMV status not recorded). Some clones in this sample may be carry-over from other donors' samples. Both conserved end residues are part of each CDR3. A D gene is named only where the DNA matches it firmly. Clone size is given for some rows only: seen once, a few or many times, or a class if the clone is expanded.

CDR3 length: 15; clone size: NA; J gene: TRBJ1-1; V gene: TRBV2; D gene: TRBD1; CDR3 protein: CASSELGQGNTEAFF; CDR3 DNA: TGTGCCAGCAGTGAATTGGGACAGGGGAACACTGAAGCTTTCTTT
CDR3 length: 17; clone size: many; J gene: TRBJ2-2; V gene: TRBV7-2; D gene: NA; CDR3 protein: CASSLGSRGRNTGELFF; CDR3 DNA: TGTGCCAGCAGCTTAGGGTCGCGGGGGCGGAACACCGGGGAGCTGTTTTTT
CDR3 length: 14; clone size: many; J gene: TRBJ2-2; V gene: TRBV7-2; D gene: TRBD2; CDR3 protein: CASSVSGGTGELFF; CDR3 DNA: TGTGCCAGCAGCGTTAGCGGGGGTACCGGGGAGCTGTTTTTT
CDR3 length: 12; clone size: NA; J gene: TRBJ1-1; V gene: TRBV28; D gene: NA; CDR3 protein: CASSQGWTEAFF; CDR3 DNA: TGTGCCAGCAGTCAGGGGTGGACTGAAGCTTTCTTT
CDR3 length: 12; clone size: NA; J gene: TRBJ1-5; V gene: TRBV29-1; D gene: TRBD1; CDR3 protein: CSVGTGSQPQHF; CDR3 DNA: TGCAGCGTTGGGACAGGGAGTCAGCCCCAGCATTTT
CDR3 length: 16; clone size: many; J gene: TRBJ1-6; V gene: TRBV7-2; D gene: TRBD1; CDR3 protein: CASSFEGAVNNSPLHF; CDR3 DNA: TGTGCCAGCAGCTTTGAGGGGGCGGTAAATAATTCACCCCTCCACTTT
CDR3 length: 15; clone size: many; J gene: TRBJ2-1; V gene: TRBV7-2; D gene: NA; CDR3 protein: CASSRRRGNYNEQFF; CDR3 DNA: TGTGCCAGCAGCCGGAGGAGGGGGAACTACAATGAGCAGTTCTTC
CDR3 length: 17; clone size: NA; J gene: TRBJ2-7; V gene: TRBV4-1; D gene: NA; CDR3 protein: CASSQDSTPYTSYEQYF; CDR3 DNA: TGCGCCAGCAGCCAGGATAGTACACCCTACACCTCCTACGAGCAGTACTTC
CDR3 length: 14; clone size: many; J gene: TRBJ2-5; V gene: TRBV12-3/TRBV12-4; D gene: NA; CDR3 protein: CASTFTGRGETQYF; CDR3 DNA: TGTGCCAGCACCTTTACAGGGAGGGGAGAGACCCAGTACTTC
CDR3 length: 13; clone size: NA; J gene: TRBJ1-5; V gene: TRBV25-1; D gene: NA; CDR3 protein: CASSRGTNQPQHF; CDR3 DNA: TGTGCCAGCAGTCGAGGTACCAATCAGCCCCAGCATTTT